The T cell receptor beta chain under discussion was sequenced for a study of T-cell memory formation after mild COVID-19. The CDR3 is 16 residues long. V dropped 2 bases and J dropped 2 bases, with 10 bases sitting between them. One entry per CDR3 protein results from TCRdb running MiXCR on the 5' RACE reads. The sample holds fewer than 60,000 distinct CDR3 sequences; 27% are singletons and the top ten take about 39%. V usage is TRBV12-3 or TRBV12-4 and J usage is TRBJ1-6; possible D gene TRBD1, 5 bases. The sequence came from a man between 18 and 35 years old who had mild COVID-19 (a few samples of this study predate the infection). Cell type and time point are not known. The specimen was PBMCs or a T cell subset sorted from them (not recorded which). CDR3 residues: CASSLIRGAYNSPLHF. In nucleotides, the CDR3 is TGTGCCAGCAGTTTAATCCGGGGGGCCTATAATTCACCCCTCCACTTT.